This T cell receptor (beta chain) emerged from a study of blood T cell repertoires in COVID-19. Background on the study: There were acute and convalescent COVID-19 samples, and they came from the United States, Italy and Spain. Nucleic acid was either cDNA or gDNA, and it came from T cells, B-cell-depleted T cells, or PBMCs.

V was cut by 2 bases and J by 7 bases, with 15 bases left in between. Looked up from germline, CDR1 is GTSNPN and CDR2 is SVGIG (reference sequence). The CDR3 extends over 14 amino acids. How the authors handled the data: Estimates of nucleated cell counts were drawn from the amplification of reference gene primers. Produced via immunoSEQ multiplex PCR; TCRdb's table is partial and in-frame only. That table is the source of V, J and clone size, and D and trimming were worked out from the DNA. The sample has 150,000 to 200,000 clones, about 86% seen once. The chain employs TRBV30 and TRBJ1-5, with D possibly being TRBD1 (5 bases). The sample taken for sequencing was peripheral blood. The clonotype was recovered from a man in his sixties with acute or convalescent COVID-19. The CDR3, as DNA: TGTGCCTGGAGTTGGCGGGCGGAGGGGCAGCCCCAGCATTTT. Translation gives CAWSWRAEGQPQHF.